Sequencing of this T cell receptor (beta chain) was carried out in a study of T cell repertoires in cytomegalovirus infection. This clonotype was counted only a few times. The antigen is undetermined. Germline loops: CDR1 LNHNV, CDR2 YYDKDF (reference sequence). The CDR3 covers 16 residues. Trimming cost V 1 base and J 4 bases; bases outside gene matches: 8. TCRdb redid the calling of the reads with MiXCR, one entry per CDR3 protein. Seen here are tens of thousands of distinct CDR3 sequences, 15% to 20% observed once, and the top ten hold about 80%. The TCR sequence derives from a human donor in good health (CMV status not recorded). Some clones in this sample may be carry-over from other donors' samples. The material was CD8+ T cells from cultured PBMCs, obtained from culture after CMV antigen stimulation. This chain connects TRBV15 to TRBJ1-2, with 8 bases aligning to TRBD1. The CDR3 loop is CATSRGGGQGSYGYTF. CDR3 in DNA: TGTGCCACCAGCAGAGGTGGAGGACAGGGAAGCTATGGCTACACCTTC.